This TCR beta chain emerged from a study of blood T cell repertoires in COVID-19. Study-level information: Samples came from the United States, Italy and Spain, spanning acute and convalescent COVID-19. T cells, B-cell-depleted T cells, or PBMCs supplied cDNA or gDNA.

Methods used by the authors: Nucleated cell counts were estimated from reference gene primer amplification. Some clones are missing from TCRdb's copy, which holds only in-frame ones; the method was immunoSEQ multiplex PCR. The V and J calls and the clone size are those of that table, but D and trimming were determined from the DNA. The sample includes 70,000 to 80,000 clones, about 80% of them seen just once. The V gene end was trimmed by 6 bases and the J gene end by 3 bases; junction bases not matched to a gene: 8. The CDR3 is 15 residues long. Germline CDR1 MNHEY, CDR2 SVGEGT. The source of this sequence is an elderly man with acute or convalescent COVID-19. J is TRBJ1-1 and V is TRBV6-2 or TRBV6-3, with 9 bases that match TRBD1. Sample: peripheral blood. The CDR3, as DNA: TGTGCCAGCAGCTCTACGGGACAGGGATACACTGAAGCTTTCTTT. Translation gives CASSSTGQGYTEAFF.